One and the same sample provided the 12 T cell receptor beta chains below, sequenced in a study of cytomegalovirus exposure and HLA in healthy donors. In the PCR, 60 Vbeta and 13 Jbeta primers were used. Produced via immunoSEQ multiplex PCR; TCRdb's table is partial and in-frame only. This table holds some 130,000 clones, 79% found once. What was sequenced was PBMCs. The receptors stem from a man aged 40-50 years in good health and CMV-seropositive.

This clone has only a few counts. CDR3 nucleotide sequence: TGTGCCAGCTCACCACGAAACAACTTTGACAGGGGGATCGATGGCTACACCTTC. Its protein product is CASSPRNNFDRGIDGYTF. The chain has TRBV18 and TRBJ1-2; 9 positions match TRBD1. This CDR3 is built from 18 residues. Germline CDR1 KGHSH, CDR2 LQKENI. J lost 6 bases, V lost 1 base, and 15 bases had no gene match. Complete variable domain (other parts from reference TRBV18 and TRBJ1-2): NAGVMQNPRHLVRRRGQEARLRCSPMKGHSHVYWYRQLPEEGLKFMVYLQKENIIDESGMPKERFSAEFPKEGPSILRIQQVVRGDSAAYFCASSPRNNFDRGIDGYTFGSGTRLTVV.

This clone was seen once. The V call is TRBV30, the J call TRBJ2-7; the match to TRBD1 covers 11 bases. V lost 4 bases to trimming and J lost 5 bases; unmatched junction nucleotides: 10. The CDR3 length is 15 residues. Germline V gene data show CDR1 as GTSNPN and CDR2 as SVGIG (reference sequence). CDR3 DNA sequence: TGTGCCTGGACAGGGGGGACAGGGGGATTGGACGAGCAGTACTTC. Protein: CAWTGGTGGLDEQYF. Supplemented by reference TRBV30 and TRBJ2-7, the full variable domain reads SQTIHQWPATLVQPVGSPLSLECTVEGTSNPNLYWYRQAAGRGLQLLFYSVGIGQISSEVPQNLSASRPQDRQFILSSKKLLLSDSGFYLCAWTGGTGGLDEQYFGPGTRLTVT.

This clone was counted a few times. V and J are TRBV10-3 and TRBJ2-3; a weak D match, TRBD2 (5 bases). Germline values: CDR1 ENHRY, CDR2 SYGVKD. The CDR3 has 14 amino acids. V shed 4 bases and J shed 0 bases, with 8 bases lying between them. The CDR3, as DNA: TGTGCCATCAGTGTGGACTCTAGCACAGATACGCAGTATTTT. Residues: CAISVDSSTDTQYF.

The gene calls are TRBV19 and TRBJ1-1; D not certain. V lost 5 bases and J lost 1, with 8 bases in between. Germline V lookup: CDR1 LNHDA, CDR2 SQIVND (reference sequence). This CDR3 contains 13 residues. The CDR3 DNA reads TGTGCCAGTAGTGTAAACAGGAACACTGAAGCTTTCTTT. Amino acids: CASSVNRNTEAFF.

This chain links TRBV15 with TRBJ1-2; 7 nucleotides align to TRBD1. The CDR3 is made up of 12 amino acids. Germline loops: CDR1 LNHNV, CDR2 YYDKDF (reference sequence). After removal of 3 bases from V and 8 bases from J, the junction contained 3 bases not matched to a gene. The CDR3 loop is CATSRGTDGYTF. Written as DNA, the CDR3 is TGTGCCACCAGCAGGGGGACAGACGGCTACACCTTC.

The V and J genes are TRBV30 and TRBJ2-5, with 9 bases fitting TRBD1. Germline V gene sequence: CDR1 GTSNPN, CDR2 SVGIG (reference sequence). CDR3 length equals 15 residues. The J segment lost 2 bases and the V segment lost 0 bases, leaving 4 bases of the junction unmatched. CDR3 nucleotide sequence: TGTGCCTGGAGTGTACACGGGACAGGGCAAGAGACCCAGTACTTC. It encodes CAWSVHGTGQETQYF.

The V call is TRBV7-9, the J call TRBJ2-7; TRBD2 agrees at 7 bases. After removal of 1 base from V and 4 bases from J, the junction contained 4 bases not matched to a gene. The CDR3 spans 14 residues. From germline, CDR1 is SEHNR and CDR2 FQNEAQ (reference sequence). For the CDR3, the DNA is TGTGCCAGCAGCTTAGAGGGAGGGCCATACGAGCAGTACTTC. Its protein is CASSLEGGPYEQYF. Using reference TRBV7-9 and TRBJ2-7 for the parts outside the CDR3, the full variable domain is DTGVSQNPRHKITKRGQNVTFRCDPISEHNRLYWYRQTLGQGPEFLTYFQNEAQLEKSRLLSDRFSAERPKGSFSTLEIQRTEQGDSAMYLCASSLEGGPYEQYFGPGTRLTVT.

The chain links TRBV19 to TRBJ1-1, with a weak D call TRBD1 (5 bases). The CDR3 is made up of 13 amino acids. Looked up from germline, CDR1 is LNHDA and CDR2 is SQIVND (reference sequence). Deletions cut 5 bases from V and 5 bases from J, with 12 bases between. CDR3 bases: TGTGCCAGTAGTGGGGGGGGAAGAACTGAAGCTTTCTTT. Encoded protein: CASSGGGRTEAFF.

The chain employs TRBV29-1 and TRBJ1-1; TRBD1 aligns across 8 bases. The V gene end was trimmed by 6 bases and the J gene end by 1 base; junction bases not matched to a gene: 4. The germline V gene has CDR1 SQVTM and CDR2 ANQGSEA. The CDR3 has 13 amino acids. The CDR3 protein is CSVAGQANTEAFF. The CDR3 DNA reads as TGCAGCGTAGCGGGACAGGCGAACACTGAAGCTTTCTTT.

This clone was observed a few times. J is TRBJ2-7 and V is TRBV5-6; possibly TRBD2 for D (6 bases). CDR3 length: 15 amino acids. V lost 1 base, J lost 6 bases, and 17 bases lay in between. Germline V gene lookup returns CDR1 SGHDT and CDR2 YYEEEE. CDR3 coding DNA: TGTGCCAGCAGCTTGATACTCCCGGGAGAGGGCGAGCAGTACTTC. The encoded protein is CASSLILPGEGEQYF.

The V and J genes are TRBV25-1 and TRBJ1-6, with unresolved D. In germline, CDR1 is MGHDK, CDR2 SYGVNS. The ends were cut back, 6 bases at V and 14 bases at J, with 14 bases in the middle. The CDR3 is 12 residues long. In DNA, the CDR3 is TGTGCCAGCAGATCAGAAGCGGTGTCCCTCCACTTT. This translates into CASRSEAVSLHF.

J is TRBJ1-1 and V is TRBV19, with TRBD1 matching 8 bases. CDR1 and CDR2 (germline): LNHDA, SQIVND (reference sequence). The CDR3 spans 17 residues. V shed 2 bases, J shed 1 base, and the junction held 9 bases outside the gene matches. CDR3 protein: CASSISAGGHSNTEAFF. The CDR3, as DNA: TGTGCCAGTAGTATAAGCGCAGGGGGCCATTCGAACACTGAAGCTTTCTTT.